This TCR beta chain comes out of a study of tumor and adjacent non-tumor tissue in lung cancer. Study summary: Each sample yielded millions of productive TCRbeta reads on average. Study-wide points: Tumor tissue had significantly higher TCR diversity than normal lung.

The library came from three nested PCR rounds adapted from ARM-PCR protocols. One entry per CDR3 protein, called by TCRdb with MiXCR from the multiplex PCR reads. Of roughly 140,000 distinct CDR3 sequences listed, approximately 64% are singletons. The template was RNA from unsorted bulk tissue. This clonotype was seen at least ten times. Its specificity is not known. The material sequenced was lung tumor tissue. The receptor's source is a man in his sixties with small cell lung cancer.

The CDR3 sequence: CSANEMNTEAFF. For the CDR3, the DNA is TGCAGTGCAAATGAAATGAACACTGAAGCTTTCTTT. The V and J genes are TRBV20-1 and TRBJ1-1; D unclear. Germline loops: CDR1 DFQATT, CDR2 SNEGSKA (reference sequence). CDR3 size: 12 residues. Deletions cut 6 bases from V and 0 bases from J, with 8 bases between.